One sample yielded the 16 T cell receptor beta chains listed below, sequenced in a study of cytomegalovirus exposure and HLA in healthy donors (dated by TCRdb to 2016 to 2017). Library method: the immunoSEQ multiplex PCR assay. For the multiplex PCR, a mixture combining 60 forward primers for TCR Vbeta segments and 13 reverse primers for TCR Jbeta segments was used. TCRdb obtained this table from immuneACCESS and retained in-frame rearrangements with V and J assigned. These tables miss some clones; where compared with another copy, unresolved V genes account for less than half of the shortfall, and the remainder is unexplained. Present in this sample are about 160,000 clones, roughly 80% of which were seen just once. Roughly 4.5% of the sample is in the top ten clones. The sequenced sample was PBMCs. These receptors came from a woman aged 50 to 65 in good health and CMV-seropositive.

The J gene is TRBJ1-3, the V gene TRBV30, with a possible D match to TRBD1 (6 bases). V was trimmed by 5 bases and J by 4 bases, leaving 18 bases between them. Germline V gives CDR1 GTSNPN, CDR2 SVGIG (reference sequence). This CDR3 comprises 15 residues. CDR3: CAWLVVGAEGNTIYF. The CDR3, as DNA: TGTGCCTGGTTAGTTGTGGGGGCCGAAGGAAACACCATATATTTT. The complete variable domain, with remaining parts taken from reference TRBV30 and TRBJ1-3, reads SQTIHQWPATLVQPVGSPLSLECTVEGTSNPNLYWYRQAAGRGLQLLFYSVGIGQISSEVPQNLSASRPQDRQFILSSKKLLLSDSGFYLCAWLVVGAEGNTIYFGEGSWLTVV.

This clone came up a few times. The gene calls are TRBV25-1 and TRBJ1-1; D is undetermined. Trimming stripped 6 bases from V and 2 bases from J, with 13 bases between. Germline V gene sequence: CDR1 MGHDK, CDR2 SYGVNS. This CDR3 comprises 14 residues. The CDR3, as DNA: TGTGCCAGCAGGGAGACCGGGATTAACACTGAAGCTTTCTTT. It yields the protein CASRETGINTEAFF.

In its sample, this clone was seen a few times. This chain uses TRBV30 with TRBJ2-5, with 11 bases aligning to TRBD2. The CDR3 length is 15 residues. Germline V gene lookup returns CDR1 GTSNPN and CDR2 SVGIG (reference sequence). V shed 2 bases, J shed 4 bases, and the junction held 6 bases outside the gene matches. The CDR3 bases are TGTGCCTGGAGTCCCGGGACTAGCGGCCGAGAGACCCAGTACTTC. Translated: CAWSPGTSGRETQYF.

The V call is TRBV19, the J call TRBJ2-7; the match to TRBD2 covers 7 bases. V shed 7 bases, J shed 4 bases, and the junction held 7 bases outside the gene matches. From germline, CDR1 is LNHDA and CDR2 SQIVND (reference sequence). This CDR3 contains 13 residues. CDR3 nucleotides: TGTGCCAGTACCCCGGGGGGTGGGTACGAGCAGTACTTC. The encoded protein is CASTPGGGYEQYF.

This clone was counted a single time. This chain links TRBV7-9 with TRBJ2-3, with TRBD2 matching 11 bases. CDR1 and CDR2 from the germline V gene are SEHNR and FQNEAQ (reference sequence). CDR3 length: 17 residues. V shed 5 bases, J shed 2 bases, and the junction held 9 bases outside the gene matches. DNA for the CDR3: TGTGCCAGCAGCGGACCAGGGACTAGCGGTTTCACAGATACGCAGTATTTT. This translates into CASSGPGTSGFTDTQYF.

This rearrangement joins TRBV6-1 to TRBJ1-5; the match to TRBD1 covers 8 bases. V lost 4 bases and J lost 1; bases outside the gene matches: 0. The CDR3 contains 14 residues. Germline V gene data show CDR1 as MNHNS and CDR2 as SASEGT. The CDR3 region is CASSAGGSNQPQHF. CDR3 DNA: TGTGCCAGCAGTGCAGGGGGCAGCAATCAGCCCCAGCATTTT.

The V call is TRBV14, the J call TRBJ2-7; D is possibly TRBD2 (6 bases). This CDR3 comprises 14 residues. Trimming removed 3 bases from V and 7 bases from J, with 16 bases in between. Looked up from germline, CDR1 is SGHDN and CDR2 is FVKESK. In DNA form, the CDR3 reads TGTGCCAGCAGCCAGGGGGGACGGGGTGGAGAGCAGTACTTC. It specifies CASSQGGRGGEQYF.

The V gene is TRBV10-3, the J gene TRBJ2-1, with TRBD2 matching over 7 bases. The V gene end was trimmed by 11 bases and the J gene end by 6 bases; junction bases not matched to a gene: 10. The germline V gene encodes CDR1 ENHRY and CDR2 SYGVKD. CDR3 size: 13 residues. CDR3 sequence: CASEAGGTNEQFF. The CDR3 nucleotides are TGTGCCTCAGAAGCCGGGGGGACCAATGAGCAGTTCTTC.

This chain joins TRBV5-1 and TRBJ1-2, with TRBD1 matching over 9 bases. CDR3 length: 14 amino acids. V lost 5 bases, J lost 4 bases, and 6 bases stayed unmatched. The germline V gene has CDR1 SGHRS and CDR2 YFSETQ. CDR3 region: CASRSTGGVYGYTF. The CDR3 DNA reads as TGCGCCAGCAGATCTACAGGGGGCGTCTATGGCTACACCTTC.

The table lists this clone with a count of one. The chain joins TRBV7-2 to TRBJ1-4; 8 bases match TRBD1. Germline V gives CDR1 SGHTA, CDR2 FQGNSA. The CDR3 extends over 14 amino acids. V trimming: 10 bases; J trimming: 0 bases; junction bases outside the gene matches: 4. The CDR3, as DNA: TGTGCCACCCGACAGGGGACAACTAATGAAAAACTGTTTTTT. It is translated as CATRQGTTNEKLFF.

This chain joins TRBV11-2 and TRBJ2-3; no firm D call. Germline V gene sequence: CDR1 SGHAT, CDR2 FQNNGV. The length of the CDR3 is 12 residues. V was shortened by 4 bases and J by 8 bases, with 10 bases between the two germline ends. The CDR3, as DNA: TGTGCCAGCAGCTCCTCGTGGAGTACGCAGTATTTT. This codes for CASSSSWSTQYF.

This clone appeared once. This chain connects TRBV7-3 to TRBJ1-1; D is uncertain. V lost 2 bases, J lost 6 bases, and 10 bases lay in between. This CDR3 has 13 amino acids. CDR1 is SGHTA, CDR2 FQGTGA, per germline. The CDR3 sequence is CASSLLLRAEAFF. As DNA, the CDR3 is TGTGCCAGCAGCTTATTACTACGGGCTGAAGCTTTCTTT. Together with reference TRBV7-3 and TRBJ1-1, the CDR3 gives the full variable domain: GAGVSQTPSNKVTEKGKYVELRCDPISGHTALYWYRQSLGQGPEFLIYFQGTGAADDSGLPNDRFFAVRPEGSVSTLKIQRTERGDSAVYLCASSLLLRAEAFFGQGTRLTVV.

In its sample, this clone was seen once. V gene TRBV5-4 combines with J gene TRBJ1-2; TRBD1 is a possible D gene (6 bases). The CDR3 contains 13 residues. The germline CDR1 and CDR2 sequences are SGHNT and YYREEE (reference sequence). Trimming stripped 8 bases from V and 4 bases from J, with 15 bases between. The CDR3 bases are TGTGCCAGTACGGCAGGGGCCCTCTATGGCTACACCTTC. Encoded protein: CASTAGALYGYTF.

This clone appeared a few times. This sequence joins TRBV29-1 and TRBJ2-1, with 10 bases lining up with TRBD1. CDR1 is SQVTM, CDR2 ANQGSEA, per germline. Trimming removed 2 bases from V and 6 bases from J; junction bases left unmatched: 7. This CDR3 has 15 amino acids. CDR3 amino acids: CSVEPGTGAVNEQFF. The CDR3 nucleotides are TGCAGCGTTGAACCCGGGACAGGGGCCGTCAATGAGCAGTTCTTC.

The chain recombines TRBV9 with TRBJ2-3, with D uncertain. This CDR3 has 15 residues. V was clipped by 0 bases and J by 6 bases, with 14 bases between them. Germline assignment: CDR1 SGDLS and CDR2 YYNGEE. CDR3 DNA sequence: TGTGCCAGCAGCGTAGGAGGAATAGCCCAGGATACGCAGTATTTT. Amino acid sequence: CASSVGGIAQDTQYF. The whole variable domain, filled in from reference TRBV9 and TRBJ2-3, reads DSGVTQTPKHLITATGQRVTLRCSPRSGDLSVYWYQQSLDQGLQFLIQYYNGEERAKGNILERFSAQQFPDLHSELNLSSLELGDSALYFCASSVGGIAQDTQYFGPGTRLTVL.

The V gene is TRBV21-1, the J gene TRBJ2-7; TRBD2 is the table's D call, not checked against the DNA. TRBV21-1 is labeled a pseudogene. The CDR3 contains 19 residues. Written as DNA, the CDR3 is TGTGCCAGCAGCGAAATACTAGCGGGAGCCTCAACTACATATTACGAGCAGTACTTC. Its translation: CASSEILAGASTTYYEQYF.